This TCR beta chain emerged from a study of metastatic and nonmetastatic thyroid tumors. Overall study: Comparison of repertoires was carried out across blood and tumor or nodule tissue from malignant and benign thyroid patients. Study results and caveats: When malignant thyroid tumors were compared with benign nodules, TCR beta diversity was reportedly significantly higher in the malignant tumors. This held in both blood and tumor samples.

Authors' processing steps: Using the CDR3 differences seen across clinicopathological groups, the authors built a distant-metastasis classifier for papillary thyroid cancer, which was meant to discriminate distant-metastatic patients. With MiXCR, TCRdb called clones anew from the PCR reads. In this record, the V and J calls reflect TCRdb's handling and not the investigators' own analysis. The top ten hold about 16% of the sample, which has 30,000 to 45,000 clones, around a third seen once. Comment on this clone: Its antigen remains unidentified.

The CDR3 runs 13 residues. The V gene's germline CDR1 is MDHEN and CDR2 SYDVKM. V lost 2 bases and J 7 bases, leaving 9 bases between the germline ends. Each patient came to thyroid surgery without any prior treatment (of any kind). The TCR originated in a female donor with papillary thyroid cancer or a benign thyroid nodule (not recorded which). Some clones in this sample may be carry-over from other donors' samples. The sequenced sample was tumor tissue. V usage is TRBV28 and J usage is TRBJ1-3, with D hard to call. For the CDR3, the DNA is TGTGCCAGCAGTTTAAATGAATTGAACACCATATATTTT. Translation gives CASSLNELNTIYF.